This T cell receptor beta chain was sequenced for a study of blood T cell repertoires in COVID-19. This table comes from immunoSEQ multiplex PCR, and its TCRdb copy is limited to in-frame clones, with some not included. Counted here are fewer than 300,000 clones, over 75% occurring once; the ten biggest clones make up roughly 2.5%. CDR3 length equals 14 residues. From germline, CDR1 is GTSNPN and CDR2 SVGIG (reference sequence). V was shortened by 5 bases and J by 0 bases, with 12 bases between the two germline ends. The sample consisted of peripheral blood. This TCR came from a woman aged 50 to 60 with acute or convalescent COVID-19. The chain employs TRBV30 and TRBJ2-3, with a possible D match to TRBD2 (6 bases). The DNA of the CDR3 is TGTGCCTGGGGCCCGGGACTTAGCACAGATACGCAGTATTTT. Amino acids: CAWGPGLSTDTQYF.